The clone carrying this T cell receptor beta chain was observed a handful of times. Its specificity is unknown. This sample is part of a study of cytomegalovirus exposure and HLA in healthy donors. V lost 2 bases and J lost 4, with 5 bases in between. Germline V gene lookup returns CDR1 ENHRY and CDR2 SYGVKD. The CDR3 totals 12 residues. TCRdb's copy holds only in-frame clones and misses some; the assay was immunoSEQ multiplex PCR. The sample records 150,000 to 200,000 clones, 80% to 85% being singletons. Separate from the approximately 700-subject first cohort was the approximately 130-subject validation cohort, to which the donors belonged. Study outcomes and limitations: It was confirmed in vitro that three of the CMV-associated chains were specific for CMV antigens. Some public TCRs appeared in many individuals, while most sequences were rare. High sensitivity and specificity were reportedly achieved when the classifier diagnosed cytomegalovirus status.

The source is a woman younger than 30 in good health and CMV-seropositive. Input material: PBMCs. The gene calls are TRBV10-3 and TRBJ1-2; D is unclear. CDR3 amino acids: CAISEGGYGYTF. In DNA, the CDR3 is TGTGCCATCAGTGAGGGAGGCTATGGCTACACCTTC.